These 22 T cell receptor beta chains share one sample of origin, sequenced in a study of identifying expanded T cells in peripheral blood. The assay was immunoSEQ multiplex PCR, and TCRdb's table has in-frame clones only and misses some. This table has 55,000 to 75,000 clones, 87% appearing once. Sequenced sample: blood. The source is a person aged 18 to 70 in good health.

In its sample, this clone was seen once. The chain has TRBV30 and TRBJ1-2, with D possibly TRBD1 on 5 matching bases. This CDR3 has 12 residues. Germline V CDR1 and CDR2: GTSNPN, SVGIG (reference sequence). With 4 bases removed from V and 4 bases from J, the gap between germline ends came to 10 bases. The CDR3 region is CAWTQGPYGYTF. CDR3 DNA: TGTGCCTGGACCCAGGGACCCTATGGCTACACCTTC.

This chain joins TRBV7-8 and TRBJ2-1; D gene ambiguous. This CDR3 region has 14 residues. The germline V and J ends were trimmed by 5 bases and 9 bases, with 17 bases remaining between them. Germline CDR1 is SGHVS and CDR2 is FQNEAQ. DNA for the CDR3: TGTGCCAGCAGCAAGGGCTCTGATTGGCGTGAGCAGTTCTTC. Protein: CASSKGSDWREQFF. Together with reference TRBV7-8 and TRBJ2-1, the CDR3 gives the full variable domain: GAGVSQSPRYKVAKRGQDVALRCDPISGHVSLFWYQQALGQGPEFLTYFQNEAQLDKSGLPSDRFFAERPEGSVSTLKIQRTQQEDSAVYLCASSKGSDWREQFFGPGTRLTVL.

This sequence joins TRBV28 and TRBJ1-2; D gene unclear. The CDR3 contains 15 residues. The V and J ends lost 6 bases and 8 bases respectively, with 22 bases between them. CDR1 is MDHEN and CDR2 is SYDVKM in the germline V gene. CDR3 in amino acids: CASSLAGPQLLGYTF. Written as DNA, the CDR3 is TGTGCCAGCAGCCTTGCGGGCCCTCAGCTTTTGGGCTACACCTTC.

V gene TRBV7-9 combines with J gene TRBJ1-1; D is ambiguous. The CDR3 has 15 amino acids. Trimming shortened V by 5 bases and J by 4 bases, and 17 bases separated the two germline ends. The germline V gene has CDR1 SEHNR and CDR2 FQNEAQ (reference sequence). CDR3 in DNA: TGTGCCAGCAGCCCTCCGGGGATCCAGGCCACTGAAGCTTTCTTT. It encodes CASSPPGIQATEAFF.

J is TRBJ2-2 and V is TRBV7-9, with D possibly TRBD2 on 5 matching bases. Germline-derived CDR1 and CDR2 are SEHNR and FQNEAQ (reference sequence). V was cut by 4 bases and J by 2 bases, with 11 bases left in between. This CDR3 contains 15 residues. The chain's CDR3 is CASSYPSGNTGELFF. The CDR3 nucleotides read TGTGCCAGCAGCTACCCAAGCGGAAACACCGGGGAGCTGTTTTTT.

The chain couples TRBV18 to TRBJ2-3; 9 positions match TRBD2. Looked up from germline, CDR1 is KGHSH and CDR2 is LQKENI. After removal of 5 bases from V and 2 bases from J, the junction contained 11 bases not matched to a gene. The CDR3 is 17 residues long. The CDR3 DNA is TGTGCCAGCTCATTCCCTTATAGCGGGAGCCCCACAGATACGCAGTATTTT. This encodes CASSFPYSGSPTDTQYF.

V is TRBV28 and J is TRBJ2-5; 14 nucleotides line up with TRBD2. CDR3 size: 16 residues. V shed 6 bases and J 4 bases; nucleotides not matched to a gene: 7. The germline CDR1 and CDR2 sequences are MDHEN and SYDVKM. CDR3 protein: CASRTGTSGRRETQYF. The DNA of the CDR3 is TGTGCCAGCAGGACTGGGACTAGCGGGAGAAGAGAGACCCAGTACTTC.

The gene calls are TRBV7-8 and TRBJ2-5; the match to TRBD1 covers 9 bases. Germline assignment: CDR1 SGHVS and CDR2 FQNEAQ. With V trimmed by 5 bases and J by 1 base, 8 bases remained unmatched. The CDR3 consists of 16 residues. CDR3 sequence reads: CASSAKGTGSQETQYF. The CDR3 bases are TGTGCCAGCAGCGCAAAAGGGACAGGGAGCCAAGAGACCCAGTACTTC.

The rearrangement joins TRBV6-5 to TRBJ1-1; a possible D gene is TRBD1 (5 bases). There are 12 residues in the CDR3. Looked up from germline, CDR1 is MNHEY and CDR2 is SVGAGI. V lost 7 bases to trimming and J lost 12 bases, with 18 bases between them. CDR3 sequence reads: CASKPGLGGTFF. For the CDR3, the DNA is TGTGCCAGCAAACCGGGACTTGGAGGGACTTTCTTT.

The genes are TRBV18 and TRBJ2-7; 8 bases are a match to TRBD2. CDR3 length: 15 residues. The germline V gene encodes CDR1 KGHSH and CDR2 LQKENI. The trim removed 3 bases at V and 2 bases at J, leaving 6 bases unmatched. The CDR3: CASSPRTSLTYEQYF. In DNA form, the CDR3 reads TGTGCCAGCTCACCGCGGACTAGCCTGACCTACGAGCAGTACTTC.

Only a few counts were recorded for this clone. This chain's CDR3 is CASSLSAGNYLTQPQHF. The CDR3 nucleotides are TGTGCCAGCAGTTTATCGGCAGGGAATTATCTAACTCAGCCCCAGCATTTT. The V call is TRBV27, the J call TRBJ1-5; the D gene is possibly TRBD1 (5 bases). CDR3 length: 17 amino acids. Between the trimmed V and J ends, which lost 0 bases and 6 bases, there was a span of 18 bases. Per the germline V gene, CDR1 is MNHEY and CDR2 is SMNVEV (reference sequence).

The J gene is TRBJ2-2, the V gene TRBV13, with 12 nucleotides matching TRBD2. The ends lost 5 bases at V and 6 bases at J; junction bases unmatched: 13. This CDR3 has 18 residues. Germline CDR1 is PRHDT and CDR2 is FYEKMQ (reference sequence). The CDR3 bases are TGTGCCAGCAGCCCACGGACTAGCGGGGCCTCAGGGCCCGGGGAGCTGTTTTTT. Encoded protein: CASSPRTSGASGPGELFF.

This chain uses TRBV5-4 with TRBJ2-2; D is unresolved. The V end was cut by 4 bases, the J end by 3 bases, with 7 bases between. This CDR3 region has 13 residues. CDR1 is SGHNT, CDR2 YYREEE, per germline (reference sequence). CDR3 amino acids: CASSRSYTGELFF. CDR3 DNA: TGTGCCAGCAGCCGTAGCTACACCGGGGAGCTGTTTTTT.

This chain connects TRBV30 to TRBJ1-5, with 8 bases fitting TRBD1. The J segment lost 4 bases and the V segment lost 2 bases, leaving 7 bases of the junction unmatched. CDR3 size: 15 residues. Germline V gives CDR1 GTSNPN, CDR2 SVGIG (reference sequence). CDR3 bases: TGTGCCTGGAGTCCACGGACAGGGTGGAATCAGCCCCAGCATTTT. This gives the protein CAWSPRTGWNQPQHF.

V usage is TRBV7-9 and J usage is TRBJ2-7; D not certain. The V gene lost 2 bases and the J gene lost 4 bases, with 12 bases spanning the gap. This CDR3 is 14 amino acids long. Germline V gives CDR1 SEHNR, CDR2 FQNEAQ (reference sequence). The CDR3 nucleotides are TGTGCCAGCAGCTTACTAGGAATCAGGTACGAGCAGTACTTC. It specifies CASSLLGIRYEQYF.

CDR3 region: CAWSLKGQGRPNYGYTF. As DNA, the CDR3 is TGTGCCTGGAGCTTAAAGGGCCAGGGGAGACCTAACTATGGCTACACCTTC. This chain joins TRBV30 and TRBJ1-2, with D possibly TRBD1 on 6 matching bases. From germline, CDR1 is GTSNPN and CDR2 SVGIG (reference sequence). The CDR3 sequence is 17 residues long. Trimming took 3 bases from V and 0 from J, leaving 20 bases between them.

The CDR3 bases are TGTGCCAGCAGTTTCCAGGGGTTGGAGACCCAGTACTTC. Translating gives CASSFQGLETQYF. The chain links TRBV27 to TRBJ2-5; D perhaps matches TRBD1 (6 bases). The CDR3 consists of 13 residues. The germline V gene encodes CDR1 MNHEY and CDR2 SMNVEV (reference sequence). Deletions cut 3 bases from V and 5 bases from J, with 10 bases between.

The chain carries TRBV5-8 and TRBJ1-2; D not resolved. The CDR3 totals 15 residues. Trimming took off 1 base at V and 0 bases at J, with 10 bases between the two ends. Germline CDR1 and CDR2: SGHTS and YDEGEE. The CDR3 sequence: CASSLSGSTNYGYTF. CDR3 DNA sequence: TGTGCCAGCAGCTTGTCGGGGTCTACTAACTATGGCTACACCTTC.

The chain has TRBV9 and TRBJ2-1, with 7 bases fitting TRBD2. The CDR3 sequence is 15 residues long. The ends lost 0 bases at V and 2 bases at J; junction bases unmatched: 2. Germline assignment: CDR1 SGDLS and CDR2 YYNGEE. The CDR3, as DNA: TGTGCCAGCAGCGTAGGCGGGACTACCTACAATGAGCAGTTCTTC. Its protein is CASSVGGTTYNEQFF.

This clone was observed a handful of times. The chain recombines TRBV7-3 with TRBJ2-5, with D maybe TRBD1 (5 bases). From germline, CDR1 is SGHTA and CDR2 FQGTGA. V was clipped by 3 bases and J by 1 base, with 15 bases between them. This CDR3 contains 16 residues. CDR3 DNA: TGTGCCAGCAGCTTGAAGGGGTCTAAGCCCCAAGAGACCCAGTACTTC. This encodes CASSLKGSKPQETQYF.

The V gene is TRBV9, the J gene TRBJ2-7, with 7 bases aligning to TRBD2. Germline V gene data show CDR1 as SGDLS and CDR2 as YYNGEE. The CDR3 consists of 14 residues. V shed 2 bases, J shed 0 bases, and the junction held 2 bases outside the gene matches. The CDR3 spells CASSVWGGSYEQYF. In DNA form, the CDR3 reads TGTGCCAGCAGCGTGTGGGGGGGCTCCTACGAGCAGTACTTC. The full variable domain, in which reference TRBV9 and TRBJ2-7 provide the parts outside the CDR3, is DSGVTQTPKHLITATGQRVTLRCSPRSGDLSVYWYQQSLDQGLQFLIQYYNGEERAKGNILERFSAQQFPDLHSELNLSSLELGDSALYFCASSVWGGSYEQYFGPGTRLTVT.

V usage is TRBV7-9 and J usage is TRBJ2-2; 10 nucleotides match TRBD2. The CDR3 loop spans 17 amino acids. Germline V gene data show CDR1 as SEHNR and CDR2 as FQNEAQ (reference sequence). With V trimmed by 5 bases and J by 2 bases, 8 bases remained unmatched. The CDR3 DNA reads TGTGCCAGCAGCCCTCGCCCTAGCGGGGGAAACACCGGGGAGCTGTTTTTT. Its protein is CASSPRPSGGNTGELFF. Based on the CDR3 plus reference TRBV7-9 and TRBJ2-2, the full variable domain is DTGVSQNPRHKITKRGQNVTFRCDPISEHNRLYWYRQTLGQGPEFLTYFQNEAQLEKSRLLSDRFSAERPKGSFSTLEIQRTEQGDSAMYLCASSPRPSGGNTGELFFGEGSRLTVL.